The 24 T cell receptor beta chains reported below all come from one sample, sequenced in a study of blood T cell repertoires in COVID-19. Clones were read by immunoSEQ multiplex PCR, and TCRdb kept only the in-frame ones, dropping some. This table has just over 150,000 clones, around 80% appearing once. Sequences were obtained from peripheral blood. These receptors originate from a man aged 55 to 69 with acute or convalescent COVID-19.

In DNA, the CDR3 is TGCAGCGTCGCCCCGAGGCTAGCGGGGGCCGAGCAGTACTTC. Encoded protein: CSVAPRLAGAEQYF. The chain combines TRBV29-1 with TRBJ2-7, with TRBD2 matching over 10 bases. This CDR3 has 14 amino acids. Losses at the gene ends were 6 bases for V and 6 bases for J; bases not matched to a gene: 11. Germline CDR1 SQVTM, CDR2 ANQGSEA.

This sequence joins TRBV7-9 and TRBJ2-3; D unclear. The V and J ends lost 1 base and 6 bases respectively, with 5 bases between them. Germline CDR1 reads SEHNR; CDR2 reads FQNEAQ (reference sequence). This CDR3 comprises 12 residues. Here the CDR3 DNA reads TGTGCCAGCAGCTTAGTCGCGGATACGCAGTATTTT. Translated: CASSLVADTQYF.

Only a few counts were recorded for this clone. V is TRBV27 and J is TRBJ1-2; D not certain. Trimming took off 3 bases at V and 2 bases at J, with 7 bases between the two ends. The CDR3 consists of 13 residues. Germline CDR1 is MNHEY and CDR2 is SMNVEV (reference sequence). This CDR3 reads CASSFTANYGYTF. The CDR3 DNA follows: TGTGCCAGCAGTTTCACAGCCAACTATGGCTACACCTTC.

The chain has TRBV11-2 and TRBJ2-2; maybe TRBD1 (5 bases). The V gene's germline CDR1 is SGHAT and CDR2 FQNNGV. The CDR3 runs 17 residues. V dropped 0 bases and J dropped 0 bases, with 11 bases sitting between them. CDR3 loop: CASSLDGAGANTGELFF. CDR3 sequence (DNA): TGTGCCAGCAGCTTAGATGGGGCAGGCGCGAACACCGGGGAGCTGTTTTTT.

CDR3 sequence: CASSLRELGEQYF. The DNA for the CDR3 is TGTGCCAGTAGTCTGAGGGAACTGGGGGAGCAGTACTTC. The V call is TRBV19, the J call TRBJ2-7; a weak D match, TRBD2 (5 bases). The germline gives CDR1 LNHDA, CDR2 SQIVND (reference sequence). The CDR3 spans 13 residues. Between the trimmed V and J ends, which lost 5 bases and 7 bases, there was a span of 15 bases. The complete variable domain, with remaining parts taken from reference TRBV19 and TRBJ2-7, reads DGGITQSPKYLFRKEGQNVTLSCEQNLNHDAMYWYRQDPGQGLRLIYYSQIVNDFQKGDIAEGYSVSREKKESFPLTVTSAQKNPTAFYLCASSLRELGEQYFGPGTRLTVT.

The chain combines TRBV12-5 with TRBJ1-3; 7 bases are a match to TRBD1. The CDR3 consists of 16 residues. The ends lost 3 bases at V and 0 bases at J; junction bases unmatched: 5. Germline V gene sequence: CDR1 LGHNT, CDR2 FRNRAP. The CDR3 is CASGLPTGISGNTIYF. CDR3 nucleotides: TGTGCTAGTGGTTTACCGACAGGGATCTCTGGAAACACCATATATTTT.

The chain links TRBV10-3 to TRBJ2-7; TRBD2 agrees at 10 bases. V trimming: 4 bases; J trimming: 2 bases; junction bases outside the gene matches: 11. Germline lookup yields CDR1 ENHRY and CDR2 SYGVKD. The CDR3 is 17 residues long. CDR3 DNA: TGTGCCATCAGTGCTCGGCTAGCGGGGGCCGTTACCTACGAGCAGTACTTC. It codes for CAISARLAGAVTYEQYF.

The gene calls are TRBV2 and TRBJ1-6; the D gene is possibly TRBD1 (6 bases). The CDR3 contains 13 residues. Germline lookup yields CDR1 SNHLY and CDR2 FYNNEI. Trimming took 4 bases from V and 10 from J, leaving 11 bases between them. CDR3 in amino acids: CASSGPGVSPLHF. CDR3 in DNA: TGTGCCAGCAGTGGACCAGGGGTGTCACCCCTCCACTTT.

A remark on this clone: Within the sample, other DNA sequences also encode this same CDR3. The chain uses TRBV20-1 and TRBJ1-2; D is ambiguous. V was clipped by 1 base and J by 6 bases, with 6 bases between them. The CDR3 length is 11 residues. CDR1 is DFQATT and CDR2 is SNEGSKA in the germline V gene (reference sequence). The CDR3 loop reads CSARAGDGYTF. Here the CDR3 DNA reads TGCAGTGCTAGAGCTGGAGATGGCTACACCTTC.

The rearrangement uses TRBV11-3 and TRBJ2-1, with 15 bases matching TRBD2. There are 16 residues in the CDR3. In germline, CDR1 is SGHNT, CDR2 YENEEA. Trimming at V came to 8 bases and at J to 7 bases, leaving 9 bases not matched to a gene. The CDR3 is CASGTSGRPEGNEQFF. Written as DNA, the CDR3 is TGTGCCAGCGGGACTAGCGGGAGGCCCGAGGGGAATGAGCAGTTCTTC.

The gene calls are TRBV20-1 and TRBJ2-7, with TRBD1 identical over 8 bases. The germline V gene has CDR1 DFQATT and CDR2 SNEGSKA (reference sequence). The CDR3 consists of 14 residues. With 3 bases clipped from V and 6 bases from J, the junction kept 10 bases outside the gene matches. The CDR3: CSASQQGGGLEQYF. For the CDR3, the DNA is TGCAGTGCTAGTCAACAGGGGGGTGGTCTCGAGCAGTACTTC.

V usage is TRBV4-1 and J usage is TRBJ2-1; D is perhaps TRBD2 (6 bases). The CDR3 extends over 16 amino acids. The germline gives CDR1 MGHRA, CDR2 YSYEKL. Trimming shortened V by 5 bases and J by 0 bases, and 14 bases separated the two germline ends. The DNA of the CDR3 is TGCGCCAGCAGCTACGGACTAACCCGCTCCTACAATGAGCAGTTCTTC. Amino acid sequence: CASSYGLTRSYNEQFF.

The CDR3 DNA follows: TGTGCCAGCAGCTTACGGAATTCACCCCTCCACTTT. Protein: CASSLRNSPLHF. The chain uses TRBV7-2 and TRBJ1-6; D gene uncertain. The ends were cut back, 2 bases at V and 7 bases at J, with 3 bases in the middle. CDR1 and CDR2 from the germline V gene are SGHTA and FQGNSA. The CDR3 is 12 residues long.

The rearrangement joins TRBV2 to TRBJ2-7; 10 nucleotides match TRBD1. This CDR3 is built from 16 residues. Looked up from germline, CDR1 is SNHLY and CDR2 is FYNNEI. The V gene end was trimmed by 5 bases and the J gene end by 7 bases; junction bases not matched to a gene: 14. CDR3 coding DNA: TGTGCCAGCAGTTACGACAGGGGGCGGGGAACGGGTGAGCAGTACTTC. This translates into CASSYDRGRGTGEQYF.

V gene TRBV7-2 combines with J gene TRBJ1-2; 7 bases line up with TRBD1. V was clipped by 5 bases and J by 5 bases; unmatched bases: 5. This CDR3 is 13 amino acids long. Germline V gene data show CDR1 as SGHTA and CDR2 as FQGNSA. DNA for the CDR3: TGTGCCAGCAGCACGGGACAGAGTTATGGCTACACCTTC. As protein: CASSTGQSYGYTF.

The gene calls are TRBV5-6 and TRBJ1-6, with D possibly matching TRBD1 (5 bases). Per the germline V gene, CDR1 is SGHDT and CDR2 is YYEEEE. The CDR3 has 15 amino acids. Trimming stripped 0 bases from V and 7 bases from J, with 11 bases between. The CDR3 nucleotides are TGTGCCAGCAGCTTGGGGGGCCGGGGGAATTCACCCCTCCACTTT. Translating it yields CASSLGGRGNSPLHF.

The chain links TRBV10-3 to TRBJ2-7; 7 bases align to TRBD2. This CDR3 comprises 13 residues. The germline V gene has CDR1 ENHRY and CDR2 SYGVKD. CDR3 sequence reads: CAVRASGVYEQYF. CDR3 coding DNA: TGTGCGGTCCGGGCTAGCGGCGTCTACGAGCAGTACTTC.

The chain joins TRBV5-6 to TRBJ1-6; 7 nucleotides line up with TRBD1. Germline CDR1 and CDR2: SGHDT and YYEEEE. The CDR3 runs 14 residues. V lost 7 bases and J lost 10; bases outside the gene matches: 11. The CDR3 DNA sequence: TGTGCCAGCGGGCAGACAGGGATGGGGTCACCCCTCCACTTT. It encodes CASGQTGMGSPLHF.

CDR3 nucleotide sequence: TGTGCCAGTAGCCCCGAAGACAGGGCGTCGGCCACCGGGGAGCTGTTTTTT. This encodes CASSPEDRASATGELFF. V gene TRBV19 combines with J gene TRBJ2-2; 7 nucleotides line up with TRBD1. The junction had 14 bases not matched to a gene; V was cut back by 6 bases and J by 4 bases. CDR1 and CDR2 (germline): LNHDA, SQIVND (reference sequence). The CDR3 has 17 amino acids.

V usage is TRBV19 and J usage is TRBJ2-2, with 9 nucleotides matching TRBD1. The V gene end was trimmed by 5 bases and the J gene end by 4 bases; junction bases not matched to a gene: 2. Germline-derived CDR1 and CDR2 are LNHDA and SQIVND (reference sequence). The CDR3 spans 14 residues. The CDR3 nucleotides read TGTGCCAGTAGTGGGACAGGGTTCACCGGGGAGCTGTTTTTT. Its translation is CASSGTGFTGELFF. The full variable domain, completed using reference TRBV19 and TRBJ2-2, is DGGITQSPKYLFRKEGQNVTLSCEQNLNHDAMYWYRQDPGQGLRLIYYSQIVNDFQKGDIAEGYSVSREKKESFPLTVTSAQKNPTAFYLCASSGTGFTGELFFGEGSRLTVL.

The table lists this clone with a count of one. This rearrangement joins TRBV3-1 (or the pseudogene TRBV3-2) to TRBJ1-5, with D unclear. The CDR3 is 13 amino acids. Trimming removed 2 bases at V and 3 bases at J, with 5 bases between. The germline V gene has CDR1 LGHDT and CDR2 YNNKEL (reference sequence). The CDR3 reads CASSQSLNQPQHF. The DNA of the CDR3 is TGTGCCAGCAGCCAAAGCCTCAATCAGCCCCAGCATTTT.

This sequence joins TRBV4-1 and TRBJ2-5; 7 bases are a match to TRBD2. The trim removed 0 bases at V and 2 bases at J, leaving 6 bases unmatched. The CDR3 runs to 16 residues. The germline V gene has CDR1 MGHRA and CDR2 YSYEKL. In DNA form, the CDR3 reads TGCGCCAGCAGCCAAGATTGGGGGACTACACAAGAGACCCAGTACTTC. Its translation is CASSQDWGTTQETQYF.

In this sample, this clone turned up a few times. The chain joins TRBV6-5 to TRBJ2-2; TRBD1 matches 8 bases. V lost 7 bases, J lost 0 bases, and 4 bases stayed unmatched. Germline V CDR1 and CDR2: MNHEY, SVGAGI. The CDR3 spans 15 residues. Written as DNA, the CDR3 is TGTGCCAGCAAGACAGGGGCAACGAACACCGGGGAGCTGTTTTTT. This translates into CASKTGATNTGELFF.

The rearrangement joins TRBV6-4 to TRBJ1-5; 7 nucleotides line up with TRBD1. The V gene end was trimmed by 0 bases and the J gene end by 3 bases; junction bases not matched to a gene: 2. The CDR3 contains 15 residues. Germline V gene sequence: CDR1 MRHNA, CDR2 SNTAGT. The CDR3 reads CASSDSRGLNQPQHF. CDR3 in DNA: TGTGCCAGCAGTGACTCAAGGGGGCTCAATCAGCCCCAGCATTTT.